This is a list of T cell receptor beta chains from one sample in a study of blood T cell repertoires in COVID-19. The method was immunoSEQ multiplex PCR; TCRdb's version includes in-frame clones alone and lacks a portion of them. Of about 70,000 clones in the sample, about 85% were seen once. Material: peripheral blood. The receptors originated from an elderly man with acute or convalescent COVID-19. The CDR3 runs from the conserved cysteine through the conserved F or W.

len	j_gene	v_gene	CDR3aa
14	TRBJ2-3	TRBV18	CASSLRTISDTQYF
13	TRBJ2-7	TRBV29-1	CSAKEAAPYEQYF
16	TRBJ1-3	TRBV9	CASSVGGQGNRNTIYF
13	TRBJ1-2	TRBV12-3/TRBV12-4	CASSSDRGSGYTF
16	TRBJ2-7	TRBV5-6	CASSLLSRDRVYEQYF
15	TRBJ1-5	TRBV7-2	CASSLSGALNQPQHF
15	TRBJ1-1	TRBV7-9	CASSLAKAGNTEAFF
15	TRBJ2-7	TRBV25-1	CASSESEDFSYEQYF
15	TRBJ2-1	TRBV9	CASSVGLDSLDEQFF
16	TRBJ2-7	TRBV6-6	CASSQLRTAPSYEQYF
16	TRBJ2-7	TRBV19	CASSIGSDRDTYEQYF
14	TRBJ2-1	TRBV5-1	CASSLRGRANEQFF
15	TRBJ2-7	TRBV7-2	CASSWTSGQPYEQYF
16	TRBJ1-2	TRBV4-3	CASSQAGTGANYGYTF
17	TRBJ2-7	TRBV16	CASSQSRTSGISYEQYF
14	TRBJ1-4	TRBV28	CASTYRGYGEKLFF